This T cell receptor beta chain was obtained from a study of blood T cell repertoires in COVID-19 (dated by TCRdb to about 2020). The study in broad terms: The collaborator samples originated in the United States, Italy and Spain and spanned the acute and convalescent phases of COVID-19. The material from the prospective study consisted of cDNA or gDNA derived from T cells, B-cell-depleted T cells, or PBMCs. The dataset comprised deeply sampled blood TCRbeta repertoires from subjects exposed to, actively infected with, or recovered from COVID-19. The repertoires were released in a freely available public database meant as a resource for research on the immune response to SARS-CoV-2. The samples were drawn from two sources: the first 160 participants of the ongoing ImmuneRACE study, and 1,254 subjects contributed by 6 global collaborators. Sample metadata almost always included a de-identified subject ID, COVID-19 status, age in years and sex. Where available, HLA class I and class II types were taken from metadata supplied by the sample provider and were not determined by assay-based typing. Study-wide conclusions, independent of this receptor: Clinical and demographic metadata were provided uncurated, with the amount varying by source and participant.

As regards this clone: Which antigen it targets is not known. Base-call qualities are not available, and no considerably larger clone is one nucleotide away.

TCRbeta CDR3 regions were amplified from genomic DNA by means of the immunoSEQ Assay, a bias-controlled multiplex PCR. The authors' pipeline ran thus. The number of nucleated cells in each sample was estimated by amplification of reference gene primers within the assay. To quantify the absolute abundance of each unique TCRbeta CDR3 rearrangement, sequence reads were collapsed and filtered. Productive Simpson clonality was computed per sample as the square root of Simpson's diversity index over productive rearrangements. TCRdb provides this immuneACCESS table in a form limited to in-frame rearrangements. Some clones are lacking; in checked studies, under half of them reflect an unresolved V gene, and why the rest are absent is not known. V, J and clone size are taken as reported in that table, and D and trimming were inferred from the DNA itself. This sample holds under 140,000 clones; around three quarters were observed only once. Under 10% of the sample is taken by the ten largest.

The V end gives up 7 bases and the J end 7 bases, leaving 3 bases in the junction not matched to a gene. Measured from the cysteine to the phenylalanine, the CDR3 is 12 residues long. Kept here is only the CDR3 DNA, which spans 36 bases and is read in frame from base 1. From a lookup of the germline V gene, CDR1 and CDR2 are MGHDK and SYGVNS. Collaborating institutions collected whole blood in K2EDTA tubes following their own protocols. For TCRbeta analysis, collaborator samples were shipped as frozen whole blood, as isolated PBMCs, or as DNA extracted from either sample type. This sequence originates from an older woman with acute or convalescent COVID-19. Sequenced sample: peripheral blood. The chain is made from TRBV25-1 and TRBJ2-1; 8 of the junction bases match TRBD2. The encoded CDR3 is CASKAGGNEQFF. The nucleotide sequence is TGTGCCAGCAAGGCGGGGGGAAATGAGCAGTTCTTC.